This T cell receptor (beta chain) was captured by sequencing in a study of vaccination and CD4 T cells after COVID-19. Study details: Cells were stimulated with overlapping spike peptides from SARS-CoV-2, HCoV-NL63, HCoV-OC43 and HCoV-229E.

On this clonotype itself: The antigen is not known.

V lost 2 bases and J 7 bases, leaving 3 bases between the germline ends. The CDR3 spans 12 residues. From germline, CDR1 is MNHEY and CDR2 SVGAGI. Cultured CD4+ T cell DNA underwent sequencing with the Oncomine TCR Beta short-read assay. TCRdb analysed the PCR reads with MiXCR anew, one entry per CDR3 protein. Among 4,500 to 6,000 distinct CDR3 sequences listed, around 64% were seen once. Treatment in this sample: 10-day PBMC culture with coronavirus spike peptide pools or control peptides (ViraFEST assay). Study-level results: Relatively few convalescent patients and no early post-infection timepoints were analyzed.

The receptor was isolated from a human donor who had recovered from COVID-19. V usage is TRBV6-5 and J usage is TRBJ1-6, with D hard to call. Sample: CD4+ T cells from blood, cultured in vitro. The CDR3 here is CASSYRNSPLHF. DNA of the CDR3: TGTGCCAGCAGTTACCGGAATTCACCCCTCCACTTT.